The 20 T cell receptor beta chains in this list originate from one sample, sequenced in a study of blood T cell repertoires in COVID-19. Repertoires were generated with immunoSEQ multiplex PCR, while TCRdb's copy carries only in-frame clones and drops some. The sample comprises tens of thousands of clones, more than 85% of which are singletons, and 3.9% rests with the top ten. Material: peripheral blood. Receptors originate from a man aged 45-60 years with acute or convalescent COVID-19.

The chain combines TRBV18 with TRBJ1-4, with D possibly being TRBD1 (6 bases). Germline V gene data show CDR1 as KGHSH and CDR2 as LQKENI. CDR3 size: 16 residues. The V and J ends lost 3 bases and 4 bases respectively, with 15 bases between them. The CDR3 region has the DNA TGTGCCAGCTCACCTCCAGGGGCCAACTTTAATGAAAAACTGTTTTTT. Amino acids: CASSPPGANFNEKLFF.

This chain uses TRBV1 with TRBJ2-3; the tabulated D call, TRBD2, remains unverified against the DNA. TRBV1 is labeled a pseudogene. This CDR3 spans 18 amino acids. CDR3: CTSPLKTGLGLTTDTQYF. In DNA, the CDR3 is TGCACCAGCCCCCTCAAAACGGGACTAGGGCTAACCACAGATACGCAGTATTTT.

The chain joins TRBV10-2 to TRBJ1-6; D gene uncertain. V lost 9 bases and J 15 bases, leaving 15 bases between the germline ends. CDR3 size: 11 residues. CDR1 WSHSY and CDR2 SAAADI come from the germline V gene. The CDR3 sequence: CASRDQVLLHF. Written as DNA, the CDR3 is TGCGCCAGTCGAGACCAGGTACTCCTCCACTTT.

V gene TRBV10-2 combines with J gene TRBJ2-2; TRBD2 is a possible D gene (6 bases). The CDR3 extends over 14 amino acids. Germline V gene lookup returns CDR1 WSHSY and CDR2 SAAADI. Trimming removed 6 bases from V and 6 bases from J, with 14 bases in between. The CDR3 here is CASRAGGKAGELFF. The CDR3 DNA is TGCGCCAGCAGGGCCGGAGGGAAGGCCGGGGAGCTGTTTTTT.

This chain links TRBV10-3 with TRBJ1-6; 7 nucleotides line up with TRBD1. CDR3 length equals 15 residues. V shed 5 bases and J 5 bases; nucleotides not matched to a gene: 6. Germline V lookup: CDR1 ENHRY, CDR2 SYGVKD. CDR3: CAISWQGEHNSPLHF. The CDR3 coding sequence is TGTGCCATCAGTTGGCAGGGGGAACATAATTCACCCCTCCACTTT.

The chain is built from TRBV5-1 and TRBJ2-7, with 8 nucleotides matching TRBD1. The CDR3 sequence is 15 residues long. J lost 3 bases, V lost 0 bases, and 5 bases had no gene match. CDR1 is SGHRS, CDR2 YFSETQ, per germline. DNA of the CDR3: TGCGCCAGCAGCTTGGATGGACAGGGTGGCTACGAGCAGTACTTC. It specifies CASSLDGQGGYEQYF.

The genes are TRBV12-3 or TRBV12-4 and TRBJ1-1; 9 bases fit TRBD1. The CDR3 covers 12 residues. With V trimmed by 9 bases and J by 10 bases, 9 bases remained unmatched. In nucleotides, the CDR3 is TGTGCCAGTTCTACCCGGGACAGGGCAGCTTTCTTT. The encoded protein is CASSTRDRAAFF.

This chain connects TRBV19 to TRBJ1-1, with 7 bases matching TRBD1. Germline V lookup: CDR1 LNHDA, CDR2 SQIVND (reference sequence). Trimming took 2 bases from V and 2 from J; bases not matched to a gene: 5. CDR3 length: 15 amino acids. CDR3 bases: TGTGCCAGTAGTATAAGGGGGCTAGGAAACACTGAAGCTTTCTTT. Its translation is CASSIRGLGNTEAFF. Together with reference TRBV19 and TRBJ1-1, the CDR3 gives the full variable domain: DGGITQSPKYLFRKEGQNVTLSCEQNLNHDAMYWYRQDPGQGLRLIYYSQIVNDFQKGDIAEGYSVSREKKESFPLTVTSAQKNPTAFYLCASSIRGLGNTEAFFGQGTRLTVV.

The DNA for the CDR3 is TGCGCCAGCTCACAGCGGGCAGATACGCAGTATTTT. This gives the protein CASSQRADTQYF. The rearrangement uses TRBV5-1 and TRBJ2-3, with a weak D call TRBD2 (6 bases). The CDR3 has 12 residues. Trimming took off 7 bases at V and 4 bases at J, with 10 bases between the two ends. CDR1 and CDR2 (germline): SGHRS, YFSETQ.

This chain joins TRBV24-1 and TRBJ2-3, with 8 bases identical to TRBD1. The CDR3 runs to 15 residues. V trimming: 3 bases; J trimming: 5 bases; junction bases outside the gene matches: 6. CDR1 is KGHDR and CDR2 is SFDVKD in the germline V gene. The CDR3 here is CATSDPRGPEDTQYF. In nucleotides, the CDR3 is TGTGCCACCAGTGATCCCAGGGGGCCCGAAGATACGCAGTATTTT.

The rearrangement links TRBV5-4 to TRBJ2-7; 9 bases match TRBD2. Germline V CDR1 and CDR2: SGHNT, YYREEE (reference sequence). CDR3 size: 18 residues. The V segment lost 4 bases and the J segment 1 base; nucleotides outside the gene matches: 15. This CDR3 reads CASSPGPSGATSSYEQYF. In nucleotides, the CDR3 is TGTGCCAGCAGCCCAGGTCCTAGCGGGGCCACCTCTTCCTACGAGCAGTACTTC.

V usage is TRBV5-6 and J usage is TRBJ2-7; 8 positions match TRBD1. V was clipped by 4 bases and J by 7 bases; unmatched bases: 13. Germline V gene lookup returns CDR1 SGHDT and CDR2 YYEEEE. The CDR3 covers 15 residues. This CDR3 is CASSTLGQGTGEQYF. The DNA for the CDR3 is TGTGCCAGCAGCACACTAGGACAGGGTACGGGAGAGCAGTACTTC.

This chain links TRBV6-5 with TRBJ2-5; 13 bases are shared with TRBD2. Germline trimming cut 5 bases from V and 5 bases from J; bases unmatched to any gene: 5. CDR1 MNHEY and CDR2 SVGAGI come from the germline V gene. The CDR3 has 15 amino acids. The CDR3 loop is CASSPGTSGKETQYF. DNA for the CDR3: TGTGCCAGCAGTCCCGGGACTAGCGGGAAGGAGACCCAGTACTTC.

For the CDR3, the DNA is TGTGCCAGCACTCGGGGCACCGGGGAGCTGTTTTTT. Translation gives CASTRGTGELFF. V usage is TRBV2 and J usage is TRBJ2-2, with D possibly matching TRBD2 (5 bases). Germline CDR1 is SNHLY and CDR2 is FYNNEI. The ends were cut back, 7 bases at V and 4 bases at J, with 7 bases in the middle. This CDR3 contains 12 residues.

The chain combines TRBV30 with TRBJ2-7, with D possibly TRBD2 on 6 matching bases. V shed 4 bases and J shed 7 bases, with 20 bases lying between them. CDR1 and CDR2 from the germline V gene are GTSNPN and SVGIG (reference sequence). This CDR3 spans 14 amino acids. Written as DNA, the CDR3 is TGTGCCTGGAACTGGGACTCCAAAGGGCGTGAGCAGTACTTC. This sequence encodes CAWNWDSKGREQYF.

This CDR3 is CASRRTGGSGELFF. In DNA form, the CDR3 reads TGTGCCAGCAGGCGGACAGGGGGCTCGGGGGAGCTGTTTTTT. The chain links TRBV5-8 to TRBJ2-2; 11 nucleotides line up with TRBD1. Unmatched junction bases numbered 5, after V lost 5 bases and J lost 8 bases. The CDR3 runs to 14 residues. Per germline, CDR1 SGHTS and CDR2 YDEGEE.

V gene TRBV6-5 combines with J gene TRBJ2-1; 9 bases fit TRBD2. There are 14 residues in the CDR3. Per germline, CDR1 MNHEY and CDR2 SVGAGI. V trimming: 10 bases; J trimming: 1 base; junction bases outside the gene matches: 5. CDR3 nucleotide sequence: TGTGCCACTGCGACTAGCGGATCCTACAATGAGCAGTTCTTC. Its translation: CATATSGSYNEQFF.

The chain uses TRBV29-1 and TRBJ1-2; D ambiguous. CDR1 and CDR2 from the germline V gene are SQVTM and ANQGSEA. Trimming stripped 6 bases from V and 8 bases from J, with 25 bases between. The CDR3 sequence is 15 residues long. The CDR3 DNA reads TGCAGCGTCGAATCCGCCGCCAGAAGTTCGGGAGGCTACACCTTC. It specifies CSVESAARSSGGYTF.

The CDR3 protein is CASSQESVGTSGRGEQYF. The CDR3 coding sequence is TGTGCCAGCAGCCAAGAGTCCGTAGGGACTAGCGGGAGGGGCGAGCAGTACTTC. J is TRBJ2-7 and V is TRBV4-2; 16 bases are shared with TRBD2. The CDR3 sequence is 18 residues long. Trimming removed 0 bases from V and 6 bases from J; junction bases left unmatched: 8. Germline CDR1 LGHNA, CDR2 YNFKEQ.

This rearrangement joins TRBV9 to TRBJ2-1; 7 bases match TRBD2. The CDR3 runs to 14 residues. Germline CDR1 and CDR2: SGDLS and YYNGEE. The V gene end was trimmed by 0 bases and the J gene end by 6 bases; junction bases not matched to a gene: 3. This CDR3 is CASSVVSGGNEQFF. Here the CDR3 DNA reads TGTGCCAGCAGCGTAGTATCGGGAGGCAATGAGCAGTTCTTC.